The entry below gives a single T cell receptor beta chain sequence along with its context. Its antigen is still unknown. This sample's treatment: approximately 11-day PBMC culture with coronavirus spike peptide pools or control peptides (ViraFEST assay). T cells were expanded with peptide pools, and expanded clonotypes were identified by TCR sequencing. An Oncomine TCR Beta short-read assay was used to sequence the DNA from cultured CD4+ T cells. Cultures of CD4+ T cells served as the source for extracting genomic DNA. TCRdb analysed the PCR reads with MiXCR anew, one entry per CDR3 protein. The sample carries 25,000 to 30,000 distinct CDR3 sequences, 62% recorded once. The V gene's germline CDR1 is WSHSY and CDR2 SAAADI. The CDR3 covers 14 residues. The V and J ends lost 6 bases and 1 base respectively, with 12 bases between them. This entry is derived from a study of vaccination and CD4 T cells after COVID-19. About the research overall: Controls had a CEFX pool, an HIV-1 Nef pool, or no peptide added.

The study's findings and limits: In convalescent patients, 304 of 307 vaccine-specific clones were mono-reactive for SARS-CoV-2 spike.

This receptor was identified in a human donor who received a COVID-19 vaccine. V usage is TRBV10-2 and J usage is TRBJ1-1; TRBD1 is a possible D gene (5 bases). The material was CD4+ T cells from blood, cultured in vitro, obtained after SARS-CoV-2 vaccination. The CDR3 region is CASRPGTGNTEAFF. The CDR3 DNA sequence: TGCGCCAGCAGGCCCGGGACGGGGAACACTGAAGCTTTCTTT.